This TCR beta chain emerged from a study of cytomegalovirus exposure and HLA in healthy donors. General study points: A few of the chains that were CMV-associated were confirmed in vitro to be specific for CMV antigens. In a later analysis, HLA-associated TCR beta chains were more clonally expanded than equally common others.

To note about this clone: No antigen is known for it. Additional DNA sequences in this sample encode the identical CDR3.

The CDR3 contains 14 residues. Looked up from germline, CDR1 is SNHLY and CDR2 is FYNNEI. After removal of 6 bases from V and 2 bases from J, the junction contained 4 bases not matched to a gene. PCR was performed using 60 Vbeta and 13 Jbeta primers. Sequencing was performed with immunoSEQ multiplex PCR; in TCRdb, only in-frame clones are kept and a portion is missing. The sample lists fewer than 250,000 clones; around 67% were seen once. V and J are TRBV2 and TRBJ2-3; 8 positions match TRBD2. Sequencing was performed on PBMCs. This receptor was identified in a woman in her thirties in good health and CMV-seropositive. The CDR3 spells CASRAGLATDTQYF. The CDR3 DNA reads TGTGCCAGCAGGGCCGGACTAGCCACAGATACGCAGTATTTT.